This TCR beta chain comes out of a study of identical twins. This clonotype was observed many times. The germline V and J ends were trimmed by 1 base and 7 bases, with 11 bases remaining between them. The CDR3 loop spans 13 amino acids. Germline CDR1 and CDR2: SGHNT and YENEEA. One entry per CDR3 protein, called by TCRdb with MiXCR from the 5' RACE reads. The table lists about 160,000 distinct CDR3 sequences, roughly 3.5% of them singletons. V gene TRBV11-3 combines with J gene TRBJ2-7, with D unclear. Material: memory T cells sorted from blood. The TCR comes from a young man in good health. The CDR3 region is CASSLGTLKEQYV. The DNA for the CDR3 is TGTGCCAGCAGCTTAGGAACTCTTAAGGAGCAGTACGTC.